This T cell receptor (beta chain) is from a study of radiation and T cells in renal cell carcinoma. Repertoires were generated with immunoSEQ multiplex PCR, while TCRdb's copy carries only in-frame clones and drops some. The sample lists 150,000 to 200,000 clones, 88% occurring once. The germline gives CDR1 MNHEY, CDR2 SVGAGI. Deletions cut 6 bases from V and 15 bases from J, with 18 bases between. The CDR3 contains 13 residues. Time point meaning: blood 4 weeks post-SBRT, at nephrectomy. Treatment meaning: 15 Gy SBRT to primary tumor, nephrectomy 4 weeks later. Material: blood, obtained from a patient whose treatment included radiotherapy and nephrectomy. V usage is TRBV6-5 and J usage is TRBJ1-6; no reliable D call. This clonotype was sampled from a woman aged 50 to 60 with renal cell carcinoma. The CDR3, as DNA: TGTGCCAGCAGCCCGGGCCCCCCGGATCGCCTCCACTTT. It encodes CASSPGPPDRLHF.